The clone carrying this T cell receptor beta chain was detected ten times or more. CDR1 is LGHDT and CDR2 is YNNKEL in the germline V gene (reference sequence). Deletions cut 1 base from V and 6 bases from J, with 16 bases between. This CDR3 region has 16 residues. Preparation of the TCRbeta library was carried out with unique molecular identifiers. One entry per CDR3 protein, called by TCRdb with MiXCR from the PCR reads. The sample carries about 240,000 distinct CDR3 sequences, about 11% recorded once. The data are from a study of T-cell reconstitution after alpha-beta-depleted transplantation in children.

Material: PBMCs from the stem cell graft donor, obtained from the stem cell graft. The chain recombines TRBV3-1 with TRBJ2-1; D is ambiguous. The source is a human donor who donated a stem cell graft to a child with acute lymphoblastic leukemia. This CDR3 reads CASSQGRGPSPNEQFF. The CDR3 DNA sequence: TGTGCCAGCAGCCAAGGGCGCGGACCTTCTCCCAATGAGCAGTTCTTC.